These 31 T cell receptor beta chains were sequenced from one sample in a study of blood T cells in healthy people across ages. PCR was performed a second time for about 7 to 11 cycles using a sample-barcoded 5' primer and a J-beta primer mix. TCRdb re-called the 5' RACE reads through MiXCR, storing one row per CDR3 protein. The sample lists more than 1,000,000 distinct CDR3 sequences, 20% to 25% occurring once. In addition, the sample was reused for a study of T cells of mothers and their children.

Sequences were obtained from blood. All receptors derive from a girl aged 2 to 9 in good health.

This clonotype appeared a few times. V gene TRBV10-3 combines with J gene TRBJ1-2; 9 bases align to TRBD1. The germline gives CDR1 ENHRY, CDR2 SYGVKD. This CDR3 region has 14 residues. V lost 6 bases and J lost 8; bases outside the gene matches: 10. CDR3 residues: CAISSGQGLEGYTF. CDR3 nucleotide sequence: TGTGCCATCAGCTCGGGACAGGGCCTGGAGGGCTACACCTTC.

This sequence joins TRBV6-6 and TRBJ2-7; the match to TRBD2 covers 7 bases. Unmatched junction bases numbered 5, after V lost 6 bases and J lost 3 bases. Germline V gene sequence: CDR1 MNHNY, CDR2 SVGAGI (reference sequence). The CDR3 is 13 amino acids. The CDR3 DNA reads TGTGCCAGCAGCTTTCTAGCGGTCTACGAGCAGTACTTC. Protein sequence: CASSFLAVYEQYF.

This clonotype was seen a few times. The chain uses TRBV12-3 or TRBV12-4 and TRBJ1-2; D possibly corresponds to TRBD1 (5 bases). Trimming took 4 bases from V and 4 from J, leaving 16 bases between them. The CDR3 loop spans 15 amino acids. This CDR3 is CASSSGQGDSYGYTF. CDR3 nucleotides: TGTGCCAGCAGTTCTGGGCAGGGTGATAGCTATGGCTACACCTTC.

This clonotype was counted a few times. The chain has TRBV6-6 and TRBJ2-5; perhaps TRBD1 as D (7 bases). Germline-derived CDR1 and CDR2 are MNHNY and SVGAGI (reference sequence). Trimming removed 6 bases at V and 5 bases at J, with 13 bases between. The CDR3 sequence is 13 residues long. As DNA, the CDR3 is TGTGCCAGCAGGGAGGGGGCGCGTGAGACCCAGTACTTC. Its protein product is CASREGARETQYF.

The rearrangement uses TRBV20-1 and TRBJ2-4, with D uncertain. CDR3 size: 13 residues. In germline, CDR1 is DFQATT, CDR2 SNEGSKA (reference sequence). V was clipped by 6 bases and J by 2 bases, with 11 bases between them. The CDR3 region is CSANDNSKNIQYF. The CDR3 DNA is TGCAGTGCCAACGACAACTCCAAAAACATTCAGTACTTC.

V and J are TRBV20-1 and TRBJ2-5; possibly TRBD2 for D (6 bases). CDR1 is DFQATT, CDR2 SNEGSKA, per germline (reference sequence). The V end was cut by 1 base, the J end by 5 bases, with 11 bases between. CDR3 length equals 13 residues. CDR3 amino acids: CSARAGAGETQYF. In nucleotides, the CDR3 is TGCAGTGCTAGAGCGGGAGCAGGGGAGACCCAGTACTTC.

This chain joins TRBV4-1 and TRBJ2-2; 7 bases are shared with TRBD2. CDR1 is MGHRA and CDR2 is YSYEKL in the germline V gene. This CDR3 has 13 residues. V lost 2 bases to trimming and J lost 7 bases; unmatched junction nucleotides: 1. The DNA of the CDR3 is TGCGCCAGCAGCCAATCGGGGGGCGGGGAGCTGTTTTTT. It yields the protein CASSQSGGGELFF.

V is TRBV29-1 and J is TRBJ1-1, with no clear D. Trimming pared 7 bases from V and 8 bases from J, leaving 17 bases between. There are 12 residues in the CDR3. Germline assignment: CDR1 SQVTM and CDR2 ANQGSEA. CDR3 protein: CSETRGLVEAFF. CDR3 in DNA: TGCAGCGAGACAAGAGGGTTAGTGGAAGCTTTCTTT.

V gene TRBV20-1 combines with J gene TRBJ2-5, with 7 bases identical to TRBD2. The end of the DNA fits TRBJ2-7 better, so the J call may be wrong. Germline V gene data show CDR1 as DFQATT and CDR2 as SNEGSKA (reference sequence). The length of the CDR3 is 14 residues. CDR3 nucleotides: TGCAGTGCTGGGAGCCCCCGCGGGACTAACGAGCAGTACTTC. Amino acids: CSAGSPRGTNEQYF.

The J gene is TRBJ2-3, the V gene TRBV29-1; no definite D call. The V gene lost 5 bases and the J gene lost 5 bases, with 17 bases spanning the gap. Per germline, CDR1 SQVTM and CDR2 ANQGSEA. The CDR3 length is 14 residues. The CDR3 region has the DNA TGCAGCGTTCTTGAAGCCCACAAACTAGATACGCAGTATTTT. Its translation: CSVLEAHKLDTQYF.

The V and J genes are TRBV5-1 and TRBJ2-2; D possibly matches TRBD1 or TRBD2 (5 bases each). V was shortened by 2 bases and J by 1 base, with 15 bases between the two germline ends. The CDR3 is 17 residues long. Germline V gives CDR1 SGHRS, CDR2 YFSETQ. CDR3 nucleotide sequence: TGCGCCAGCAGCTTCGGGACGCAAGAGATGAACACCGGGGAGCTGTTTTTT. This gives the protein CASSFGTQEMNTGELFF.

The rearrangement uses TRBV10-3 and TRBJ2-3; D gene ambiguous. V lost 7 bases, J lost 6 bases, and 11 bases lay in between. The CDR3 contains 12 residues. Germline CDR1 and CDR2: ENHRY and SYGVKD. The CDR3 spells CAITGNDDTQYF. The CDR3 DNA reads TGTGCCATCACTGGAAACGATGATACGCAGTATTTT.

The chain recombines TRBV27 with TRBJ1-6; 10 positions match TRBD1. The CDR3 sequence is 14 residues long. Germline loops: CDR1 MNHEY, CDR2 SMNVEV (reference sequence). J was trimmed by 8 bases and V by 4 bases; bases with no gene match: 2. In nucleotides, the CDR3 is TGTGCCAGCAGTTACGGACAGGGGGATTCACCCCTCCACTTT. It translates to CASSYGQGDSPLHF.

The sample holds a few counts of this clonotype. The chain combines TRBV20-1 with TRBJ2-1; D gene uncertain. Per germline, CDR1 DFQATT and CDR2 SNEGSKA (reference sequence). This CDR3 is built from 14 residues. The V gene lost 5 bases and the J gene lost 2 bases, with 13 bases spanning the gap. CDR3 sequence (DNA): TGCAGTGCTGGATCCGCAAACCCCTACAATGAGCAGTTCTTC. Translated, it gives CSAGSANPYNEQFF.

This chain joins TRBV27 and TRBJ1-1; 7 nucleotides agree with TRBD1. Per germline, CDR1 MNHEY and CDR2 SMNVEV (reference sequence). CDR3 length equals 15 residues. V lost 6 bases, J lost 5 bases, and 12 bases stayed unmatched. This CDR3 reads CASRHLTGIRTEAFF. DNA of the CDR3: TGTGCCAGCAGGCATCTGACAGGGATCCGGACTGAAGCTTTCTTT.

The chain has TRBV6-2 or TRBV6-3 and TRBJ2-7, with D possibly matching TRBD2 (5 bases). CDR3 size: 14 residues. Trimming took off 3 bases at V and 3 bases at J, with 12 bases between the two ends. Germline V gives CDR1 MNHEY, CDR2 SVGEGT. The CDR3 region is CASSYRTGVYEQYF. For the CDR3, the DNA is TGTGCCAGCAGTTATAGGACCGGGGTCTACGAGCAGTACTTC.

This clonotype was seen only a few times. The chain recombines TRBV6-5 with TRBJ1-5; D gene unclear. The germline gives CDR1 MNHEY, CDR2 SVGAGI. The CDR3 has 13 amino acids. Trimming left V 0 bases short and J 7 bases short, with 7 bases between. DNA for the CDR3: TGTGCCAGCAGTTACTCGAGTGAACAGCCCCAGCATTTT. It specifies CASSYSSEQPQHF.

This clonotype has only one observation. V usage is TRBV29-1 and J usage is TRBJ2-1; 7 bases map to TRBD1. CDR3 length: 13 residues. Per germline, CDR1 SQVTM and CDR2 ANQGSEA. The ends lost 7 bases at V and 6 bases at J; junction bases unmatched: 9. CDR3 residues: CSGSRDSLNEQFF. DNA for the CDR3: TGCAGCGGATCACGGGACAGCCTCAATGAGCAGTTCTTC.

This clonotype was seen only a few times. The gene calls are TRBV29-1 and TRBJ2-1; D is uncertain. Trimming pared 6 bases from V and 7 bases from J, leaving 7 bases between. The length of the CDR3 is 10 residues. CDR1 and CDR2 from the germline V gene are SQVTM and ANQGSEA. The CDR3 nucleotides read TGCAGCGTCCTACAGAATGAGCAGTTCTTC. Its protein product is CSVLQNEQFF.

This sequence joins TRBV12-3 or TRBV12-4 and TRBJ2-1, with a weak D call TRBD2 (6 bases). This CDR3 is 14 amino acids long. Trimming pared 2 bases from V and 6 bases from J, leaving 11 bases between. The CDR3 DNA is TGTGCCAGCAGTTTAACTAGCATCATCAATGAGCAGTTCTTC. The encoded protein is CASSLTSIINEQFF.

This clonotype was counted a few times. Here the CDR3 reads CSVASGTGGETQYF. The CDR3 bases are TGCAGCGTAGCCTCCGGGACAGGGGGAGAGACCCAGTACTTC. The V gene is TRBV29-1, the J gene TRBJ2-5, with 11 bases aligning to TRBD1. Germline loops: CDR1 SQVTM, CDR2 ANQGSEA. The CDR3 extends over 14 amino acids. V lost 6 bases to trimming and J lost 4 bases; unmatched junction nucleotides: 7.

In this sample, this clonotype turned up a few times. The rearrangement joins TRBV5-1 to TRBJ2-1; 9 positions agree with TRBD1. The V gene end was trimmed by 5 bases and the J gene end by 1 base; junction bases not matched to a gene: 4. CDR3 length: 15 residues. Germline-derived CDR1 and CDR2 are SGHRS and YFSETQ. The CDR3: CASRLGQGSYNEQFF. CDR3 nucleotides: TGCGCCAGCAGACTCGGACAGGGGTCCTACAATGAGCAGTTCTTC.

In this sample, this clonotype turned up a few times. The chain uses TRBV15 and TRBJ1-2, with D unclear. CDR3 length equals 15 residues. From germline, CDR1 is LNHNV and CDR2 YYDKDF (reference sequence). The V gene lost 0 bases and the J gene lost 2 bases, with 10 bases spanning the gap. CDR3 DNA sequence: TGTGCCACCAGCAGAGAAGGTGGAGGAAACTATGGCTACACCTTC. Its protein product is CATSREGGGNYGYTF.

The chain combines TRBV5-5 with TRBJ2-7, with 7 bases matching TRBD1. The length of the CDR3 is 15 residues. Germline V gene data show CDR1 as SGHKS and CDR2 as YYEKEE (reference sequence). The trim removed 4 bases at V and 4 bases at J, leaving 11 bases unmatched. CDR3 in DNA: TGTGCCAGCAGCCCTAAACCGGGACAGCATTACGAGCAGTACTTC. It encodes CASSPKPGQHYEQYF.

The V and J genes are TRBV27 and TRBJ2-5, with D possibly matching TRBD2 (6 bases). V was cut by 6 bases and J by 5 bases, with 16 bases left in between. Germline V gene sequence: CDR1 MNHEY, CDR2 SMNVEV (reference sequence). The CDR3 contains 14 residues. The CDR3 loop reads CASSGFGGTETQYF. In DNA, the CDR3 is TGTGCCAGCAGCGGGTTTGGAGGGACGGAGACCCAGTACTTC.

This clonotype was counted a few times. This rearrangement joins TRBV19 to TRBJ1-4; no firm D call. The CDR3 totals 11 residues. CDR1 is LNHDA and CDR2 is SQIVND in the germline V gene (reference sequence). Trimming removed 7 bases at V and 11 bases at J, with 11 bases between. The CDR3 loop reads CASMDLRKLFF. CDR3 bases: TGTGCCAGTATGGACCTTCGGAAACTGTTTTTT.

The V call is TRBV11-3, the J call TRBJ1-4; D possibly corresponds to TRBD1 (5 bases). CDR3 length: 17 residues. In germline, CDR1 is SGHNT, CDR2 YENEEA. The V and J ends lost 5 bases and 0 bases respectively, with 16 bases between them. The DNA for the CDR3 is TGTGCCAGCAGCCAACCTGCGTCGGGGCCAACTAATGAAAAACTGTTTTTT. Its protein product is CASSQPASGPTNEKLFF.

This clonotype was observed a handful of times. The V and J genes are TRBV6-6 and TRBJ2-5; a possible D gene is TRBD1 (6 bases). Trimming removed 5 bases from V and 5 bases from J, with 9 bases in between. CDR1 is MNHNY, CDR2 SVGAGI, per germline (reference sequence). The CDR3 spans 12 residues. The CDR3 sequence: CASSNRVETQYF. In nucleotides, the CDR3 is TGTGCCAGCAGTAACAGGGTGGAGACCCAGTACTTC.

This clonotype has a handful of counts. This sequence joins TRBV11-2 and TRBJ2-5; D is possibly TRBD2 (5 bases). V was shortened by 4 bases and J by 7 bases, with 10 bases between the two germline ends. Germline lookup yields CDR1 SGHAT and CDR2 FQNNGV. There are 12 residues in the CDR3. CDR3 protein: CASSSQAGTQYF. The CDR3 coding sequence is TGTGCCAGCAGCTCCCAGGCGGGGACCCAGTACTTC.

This clonotype appeared many times. This rearrangement joins TRBV7-3 to TRBJ2-3; D gene unclear. In germline, CDR1 is SGHTA, CDR2 FQGTGA. V lost 2 bases to trimming and J lost 0 bases, with 9 bases between them. This CDR3 contains 15 residues. CDR3 region: CASSLSGISTDTQYF. Here the CDR3 DNA reads TGTGCCAGCAGCTTATCTGGGATTAGCACAGATACGCAGTATTTT. Complete variable domain (other parts from reference TRBV7-3 and TRBJ2-3): GAGVSQTPSNKVTEKGKYVELRCDPISGHTALYWYRQSLGQGPEFLIYFQGTGAADDSGLPNDRFFAVRPEGSVSTLKIQRTERGDSAVYLCASSLSGISTDTQYFGPGTRLTVL.

The chain combines TRBV7-9 with TRBJ2-1; a weak D match, TRBD2 (6 bases). Trimming shortened V by 5 bases and J by 15 bases, and 23 bases separated the two germline ends. The CDR3 extends over 14 amino acids. Germline V gene sequence: CDR1 SEHNR, CDR2 FQNEAQ (reference sequence). The CDR3 reads CASSPGDSPDGLFF. In DNA, the CDR3 is TGTGCCAGCAGCCCCGGGGACTCCCCGGACGGTTTGTTCTTC.